The 29 T cell receptor beta chains given below trace back to one sample, sequenced in a study of T cell responses to AZD1222 COVID-19 vaccine. Sequencing was performed with immunoSEQ multiplex PCR; in TCRdb, only in-frame clones are kept and a portion is missing. This sample has roughly 120,000 clones; around 84% occur once, and the top ten carry about 7.8%. The sequencing here drew on peripheral blood, taken on day 0 of AZD1222 vaccination. The source of these receptors is an adult in good health.

V and J are TRBV14 and TRBJ2-7; no clear D gene. The CDR3 covers 12 residues. Germline values: CDR1 SGHDN, CDR2 FVKESK. V lost 4 bases and J lost 0, with 4 bases in between. CDR3 DNA sequence: TGTGCCAGCAGCCCAAGCTCCTACGAGCAGTACTTC. Translation: CASSPSSYEQYF.

The CDR3 region has the DNA TGTGCCAGCAGCTTAGCTTCAGGGAGGTTCTCCTACGAGCAGTACTTC. Amino acids: CASSLASGRFSYEQYF. This rearrangement joins TRBV7-2 to TRBJ2-7; D may be TRBD2 (6 bases). This CDR3 has 16 residues. Between the trimmed V and J ends, which lost 0 bases and 0 bases, there was a span of 12 bases. Germline assignment: CDR1 SGHTA and CDR2 FQGNSA.

The chain recombines TRBV6-2 or TRBV6-3 with TRBJ1-5, with 7 nucleotides matching TRBD1. Germline V CDR1 and CDR2: MNHEY, SVGEGT. The CDR3 spans 16 residues. V dropped 0 bases and J dropped 7; count of bases not matched to a gene: 9. The chain's CDR3 is CASSYSRGGGEQPQHF. The CDR3 nucleotides are TGTGCCAGCAGTTACTCGAGAGGGGGCGGGGAGCAGCCCCAGCATTTT.

The rearrangement uses TRBV7-9 and TRBJ2-1; 8 bases line up with TRBD2. Trimming cost V 3 bases and J 4 bases; bases outside gene matches: 2. CDR1 and CDR2 (germline): SEHNR, FQNEAQ (reference sequence). This CDR3 has 14 amino acids. CDR3 in amino acids: CASSFERGYNEQFF. The CDR3 nucleotides read TGTGCCAGCAGCTTTGAGCGGGGGTACAATGAGCAGTTCTTC.

This clone was counted a few times. The CDR3 DNA follows: TGTGCCAGCTCACCGAGGGGCGGGGAATTCTCCTACGAGCAGTACTTC. It codes for CASSPRGGEFSYEQYF. The rearrangement uses TRBV18 and TRBJ2-7, with a weak D call TRBD2 (6 bases). The CDR3 has 16 residues. V shed 3 bases and J shed 0 bases, with 15 bases lying between them. Germline V gives CDR1 KGHSH, CDR2 LQKENI.

The chain couples TRBV7-8 to TRBJ1-2; D unresolved. The CDR3 loop spans 13 amino acids. V gave up 5 bases and J gave up 7 bases, with 14 bases separating them. From germline, CDR1 is SGHVS and CDR2 FQNEAQ. Written as DNA, the CDR3 is TGTGCCAGCAGCGCCCGTCCGGGTATTGGCTACACCTTC. It is translated as CASSARPGIGYTF.

J is TRBJ2-3 and V is TRBV7-3; D not certain. Germline V gene sequence: CDR1 SGHTA, CDR2 FQGTGA. With 3 bases removed from V and 1 base from J, the gap between germline ends came to 17 bases. This CDR3 spans 17 amino acids. The CDR3 region has the DNA TGTGCCAGCAGCTTCGCGGATACCGCCTTTCGCACAGATACGCAGTATTTT. This sequence encodes CASSFADTAFRTDTQYF.

V usage is TRBV5-1 and J usage is TRBJ2-7; D perhaps matches TRBD1 (7 bases). Germline lookup yields CDR1 SGHRS and CDR2 YFSETQ. The CDR3 is 15 amino acids. Between the trimmed V and J ends, which lost 0 bases and 5 bases, there was a span of 15 bases. The CDR3 nucleotides are TGCGCCAGCAGCTTGGGTCCAGGGGGGAACGACGAGCAGTACTTC. Translating it yields CASSLGPGGNDEQYF.

The chain combines TRBV14 with TRBJ2-1; D is perhaps TRBD1 (5 bases). Trimming removed 0 bases from V and 14 bases from J, with 14 bases in between. The CDR3 contains 13 residues. Germline values: CDR1 SGHDN, CDR2 FVKESK. The CDR3 nucleotides are TGTGCCAGCAGCCAAGAATGGCAGGGCGAGGAGTTCTTC. Protein: CASSQEWQGEEFF.

V is TRBV5-5 and J is TRBJ2-7; D possibly corresponds to TRBD1 (6 bases). The germline gives CDR1 SGHKS, CDR2 YYEKEE (reference sequence). The length of the CDR3 is 15 residues. Between the trimmed V and J ends, which lost 4 bases and 9 bases, there was a span of 23 bases. DNA of the CDR3: TGTGCCAGCAGCACCTTCCCACAGGGCCCCACTGGGCAGTACTTC. Protein product: CASSTFPQGPTGQYF.

The rearrangement uses TRBV3-1 (or the pseudogene TRBV3-2) and TRBJ1-5, with TRBD1 as a possible D gene (5 bases). Per germline, CDR1 LGHDT and CDR2 YNNKEL (reference sequence). Trimming removed 0 bases at V and 5 bases at J, with 8 bases between. This CDR3 spans 14 amino acids. The CDR3 DNA follows: TGTGCCAGCAGCCAAGATTTGGGGGATCAGCCCCAGCATTTT. It translates to CASSQDLGDQPQHF.

The rearrangement links TRBV5-7 to TRBJ1-4, with 11 bases lining up with TRBD1. TRBV5-7 is placed among ORFs of uncertain function. CDR3 length: 19 residues. V shed 0 bases and J 1 base; nucleotides not matched to a gene: 8. The CDR3 region has the DNA TGTGCCAGCAGCTTGGAGTGGGGGACAGGGGGGTTAACTAATGAAAAACTGTTTTTT. Protein sequence: CASSLEWGTGGLTNEKLFF.

This chain uses TRBV18 with TRBJ1-3, with D uncertain. Germline V gene data show CDR1 as KGHSH and CDR2 as LQKENI. V was pared by 5 bases and J by 0 bases, with 8 bases between. CDR3 length: 14 amino acids. The chain's CDR3 is CASSDGLSGNTIYF. DNA for the CDR3: TGTGCCAGCTCAGACGGGCTCTCTGGAAACACCATATATTTT.

The chain employs TRBV24-1 and TRBJ2-2, with D possibly being TRBD1 (6 bases). CDR1 is KGHDR and CDR2 is SFDVKD in the germline V gene. V dropped 1 base and J dropped 6 bases, with 11 bases sitting between them. CDR3 length: 15 residues. This chain's CDR3 is CATSDFARGPGELFF. CDR3 DNA sequence: TGTGCCACCAGTGATTTTGCCAGGGGCCCCGGGGAGCTGTTTTTT.

The sample holds one count of this clone. The chain uses TRBV6-5 and TRBJ1-3; 7 bases are a match to TRBD1. With 5 bases clipped from V and 1 base from J, the junction kept 2 bases outside the gene matches. CDR3 size: 14 residues. CDR1 is MNHEY, CDR2 SVGAGI, per germline. In nucleotides, the CDR3 is TGTGCCAGCAGTAGGACAGGTTCTGGAAACACCATATATTTT. Amino acid sequence: CASSRTGSGNTIYF.

A single count supports this clone. The V gene is TRBV4-1, the J gene TRBJ1-2; 10 nucleotides line up with TRBD1. V trimming: 7 bases; J trimming: 8 bases; junction bases outside the gene matches: 13. Looked up from germline, CDR1 is MGHRA and CDR2 is YSYEKL. CDR3 length: 15 amino acids. The CDR3 is CASTLNVGTGEGYTF. CDR3 DNA: TGCGCCAGCACCCTAAACGTAGGGACAGGGGAAGGCTACACCTTC.

This clone was seen just once. The chain carries TRBV7-9 and TRBJ2-2; perhaps TRBD2 as D (7 bases). The CDR3 extends over 14 amino acids. The V gene lost 11 bases and the J gene lost 0 bases, with 13 bases spanning the gap. Germline V gene data show CDR1 as SEHNR and CDR2 as FQNEAQ (reference sequence). This chain's CDR3 is CACLGGANTGELFF. The CDR3 nucleotides are TGTGCCTGCTTAGGGGGGGCGAACACCGGGGAGCTGTTTTTT.

This chain uses TRBV5-1 with TRBJ2-3; 11 nucleotides line up with TRBD2. Germline assignment: CDR1 SGHRS and CDR2 YFSETQ. The ends lost 5 bases at V and 1 base at J; junction bases unmatched: 3. There are 15 residues in the CDR3. The CDR3 coding sequence is TGCGCCAGCAGTCCGACTAGCGGGGGCACAGATACGCAGTATTTT. Translation gives CASSPTSGGTDTQYF.

V gene TRBV5-1 combines with J gene TRBJ2-3; the D gene is possibly TRBD2 (5 bases). Trimming shortened V by 4 bases and J by 3 bases, and 9 bases separated the two germline ends. The CDR3 totals 13 residues. Germline CDR1 reads SGHRS; CDR2 reads YFSETQ. The CDR3 DNA is TGCGCCAGCAGCCTTACTAGGACAGATACGCAGTATTTT. This gives the protein CASSLTRTDTQYF.

The chain is built from TRBV5-4 and TRBJ2-3, with D perhaps matching TRBD1 or TRBD2 (5 bases each). Germline V gene lookup returns CDR1 SGHNT and CDR2 YYREEE (reference sequence). Between the trimmed V and J ends, which lost 2 bases and 6 bases, there was a span of 13 bases. The CDR3 contains 14 residues. CDR3 bases: TGTGCCAGCAGCTTAGGGACGAGCAGGGATACGCAGTATTTT. Translation: CASSLGTSRDTQYF.

The rearrangement links TRBV29-1 to TRBJ2-1; D gene ambiguous. The V end lost 5 bases, the J end lost 1 base, and 15 bases lay between the germline ends. The CDR3 has 15 residues. Germline lookup yields CDR1 SQVTM and CDR2 ANQGSEA. DNA for the CDR3: TGCAGCGTTTCCTTCAGCGCGATTTCCTACAATGAGCAGTTCTTC. As protein: CSVSFSAISYNEQFF.

The chain links TRBV7-9 to TRBJ1-5; the match to TRBD1 covers 9 bases. CDR1 SEHNR and CDR2 FQNEAQ come from the germline V gene (reference sequence). V was pared by 5 bases and J by 4 bases, with 15 bases of the junction left unmatched. The CDR3 contains 18 residues. CDR3 sequence: CASSPRNRQGGANQPQHF. As DNA, the CDR3 is TGTGCCAGCAGCCCTAGAAACCGACAGGGGGGGGCAAATCAGCCCCAGCATTTT.

As DNA, the CDR3 is TGTGCCAGCAGTTACTCTGGACAGGTTTATAATTCACCCCTCCACTTT. Protein sequence: CASSYSGQVYNSPLHF. The chain has TRBV6-5 and TRBJ1-6; 7 positions match TRBD1. V gave up 0 bases and J gave up 4 bases; unmatched junction bases: 3. CDR1 and CDR2 from the germline V gene are MNHEY and SVGAGI. This CDR3 has 16 amino acids.

This clone was detected only once. The chain carries TRBV5-6 and TRBJ2-5, with D possibly being TRBD2 (5 bases). This CDR3 is built from 14 residues. The V gene lost 5 bases and the J gene lost 6 bases, with 17 bases spanning the gap. The V gene's germline CDR1 is SGHDT and CDR2 YYEEEE. CDR3 DNA: TGTGCCAGCAGGGGGTCAGCGGAGGTTAAGACCCAGTACTTC. It codes for CASRGSAEVKTQYF.

This clone appeared a few times. The chain recombines TRBV3-1 (or the pseudogene TRBV3-2) with TRBJ2-1; TRBD1 aligns across 8 bases. V lost 4 bases, J lost 0 bases, and 2 bases stayed unmatched. This CDR3 comprises 15 residues. Germline assignment: CDR1 LGHDT and CDR2 YNNKEL (reference sequence). The CDR3 region is CASSLTGGSYNEQFF. CDR3 DNA: TGTGCCAGCAGCCTAACAGGGGGCTCCTACAATGAGCAGTTCTTC.

J is TRBJ2-5 and V is TRBV6-1; D is unresolved. Trimming left V 5 bases short and J 2 bases short, with 12 bases between. The V gene's germline CDR1 is MNHNS and CDR2 SASEGT. The length of the CDR3 is 14 residues. CDR3 amino acids: CASSPPGDQETQYF. CDR3 in DNA: TGTGCCAGCAGTCCCCCTGGGGATCAAGAGACCCAGTACTTC.

The chain recombines TRBV28 with TRBJ1-2; D is perhaps TRBD1 (6 bases). CDR3 length: 13 residues. Trimming shortened V by 8 bases and J by 4 bases, and 14 bases separated the two germline ends. Germline V gives CDR1 MDHEN, CDR2 SYDVKM. CDR3 region: CASQRGGAYGYTF. The DNA for the CDR3 is TGTGCCAGCCAGAGGGGGGGGGCCTATGGCTACACCTTC.

The chain combines TRBV14 with TRBJ1-1, with D possibly being TRBD1 (6 bases). Germline loops: CDR1 SGHDN, CDR2 FVKESK. Trimming stripped 5 bases from V and 1 base from J, with 20 bases between. CDR3 length equals 17 residues. CDR3 in DNA: TGTGCCAGCAGCACCGGACAGCGTATTTTCGCGAACACTGAAGCTTTCTTT. Translated, it gives CASSTGQRIFANTEAFF. The complete variable domain, with remaining parts taken from reference TRBV14 and TRBJ1-1, reads EAGVTQFPSHSVIEKGQTVTLRCDPISGHDNLYWYRRVMGKEIKFLLHFVKESKQDESGMPNNRFLAERTGGTYSTLKVQPAELEDSGVYFCASSTGQRIFANTEAFFGQGTRLTVV.

The chain recombines TRBV19 with TRBJ1-2; D is possibly TRBD1 (6 bases). V was clipped by 4 bases and J by 4 bases, with 13 bases between them. Germline V gives CDR1 LNHDA, CDR2 SQIVND (reference sequence). This CDR3 has 14 amino acids. CDR3 region: CASSTPGTLYGYTF. DNA of the CDR3: TGTGCCAGTAGTACGCCCGGGACACTCTATGGCTACACCTTC. Using reference TRBV19 and TRBJ1-2 for the parts outside the CDR3, the full variable domain is DGGITQSPKYLFRKEGQNVTLSCEQNLNHDAMYWYRQDPGQGLRLIYYSQIVNDFQKGDIAEGYSVSREKKESFPLTVTSAQKNPTAFYLCASSTPGTLYGYTFGSGTRLTVV.